This T cell receptor (beta chain) comes out of a study of blood T cell repertoires in COVID-19. Study-level information: There were acute and convalescent COVID-19 samples, and they came from the United States, Italy and Spain. From T cells, B-cell-depleted T cells, or PBMCs came the material, which was cDNA or gDNA.

This clone was counted between two and nine times. Original processing notes: Estimates of nucleated cell counts were drawn from the amplification of reference gene primers. Method: immunoSEQ multiplex PCR; TCRdb's copy keeps in-frame clones and lacks some. For V, J and clone size, that table is used; D and trimming come from the DNA. The sample lists more than 90,000 clones, about 81% seen once, with roughly 8.2% in the top ten. The CDR3 covers 15 residues. Trimming stripped 0 bases from V and 0 bases from J, with 7 bases between. This sequence was found in a man aged 65 to 85 with acute or convalescent COVID-19. The sequencing sample was made of peripheral blood. The V gene is TRBV5-3, the J gene TRBJ1-5; D remains ambiguous. TRBV5-3 is assigned to the ORF class and has an uncertain function. The CDR3 loop is CARSLAGDSNQPQHF. CDR3 DNA: TGTGCCAGAAGCTTGGCGGGTGATAGCAATCAGCCCCAGCATTTT.